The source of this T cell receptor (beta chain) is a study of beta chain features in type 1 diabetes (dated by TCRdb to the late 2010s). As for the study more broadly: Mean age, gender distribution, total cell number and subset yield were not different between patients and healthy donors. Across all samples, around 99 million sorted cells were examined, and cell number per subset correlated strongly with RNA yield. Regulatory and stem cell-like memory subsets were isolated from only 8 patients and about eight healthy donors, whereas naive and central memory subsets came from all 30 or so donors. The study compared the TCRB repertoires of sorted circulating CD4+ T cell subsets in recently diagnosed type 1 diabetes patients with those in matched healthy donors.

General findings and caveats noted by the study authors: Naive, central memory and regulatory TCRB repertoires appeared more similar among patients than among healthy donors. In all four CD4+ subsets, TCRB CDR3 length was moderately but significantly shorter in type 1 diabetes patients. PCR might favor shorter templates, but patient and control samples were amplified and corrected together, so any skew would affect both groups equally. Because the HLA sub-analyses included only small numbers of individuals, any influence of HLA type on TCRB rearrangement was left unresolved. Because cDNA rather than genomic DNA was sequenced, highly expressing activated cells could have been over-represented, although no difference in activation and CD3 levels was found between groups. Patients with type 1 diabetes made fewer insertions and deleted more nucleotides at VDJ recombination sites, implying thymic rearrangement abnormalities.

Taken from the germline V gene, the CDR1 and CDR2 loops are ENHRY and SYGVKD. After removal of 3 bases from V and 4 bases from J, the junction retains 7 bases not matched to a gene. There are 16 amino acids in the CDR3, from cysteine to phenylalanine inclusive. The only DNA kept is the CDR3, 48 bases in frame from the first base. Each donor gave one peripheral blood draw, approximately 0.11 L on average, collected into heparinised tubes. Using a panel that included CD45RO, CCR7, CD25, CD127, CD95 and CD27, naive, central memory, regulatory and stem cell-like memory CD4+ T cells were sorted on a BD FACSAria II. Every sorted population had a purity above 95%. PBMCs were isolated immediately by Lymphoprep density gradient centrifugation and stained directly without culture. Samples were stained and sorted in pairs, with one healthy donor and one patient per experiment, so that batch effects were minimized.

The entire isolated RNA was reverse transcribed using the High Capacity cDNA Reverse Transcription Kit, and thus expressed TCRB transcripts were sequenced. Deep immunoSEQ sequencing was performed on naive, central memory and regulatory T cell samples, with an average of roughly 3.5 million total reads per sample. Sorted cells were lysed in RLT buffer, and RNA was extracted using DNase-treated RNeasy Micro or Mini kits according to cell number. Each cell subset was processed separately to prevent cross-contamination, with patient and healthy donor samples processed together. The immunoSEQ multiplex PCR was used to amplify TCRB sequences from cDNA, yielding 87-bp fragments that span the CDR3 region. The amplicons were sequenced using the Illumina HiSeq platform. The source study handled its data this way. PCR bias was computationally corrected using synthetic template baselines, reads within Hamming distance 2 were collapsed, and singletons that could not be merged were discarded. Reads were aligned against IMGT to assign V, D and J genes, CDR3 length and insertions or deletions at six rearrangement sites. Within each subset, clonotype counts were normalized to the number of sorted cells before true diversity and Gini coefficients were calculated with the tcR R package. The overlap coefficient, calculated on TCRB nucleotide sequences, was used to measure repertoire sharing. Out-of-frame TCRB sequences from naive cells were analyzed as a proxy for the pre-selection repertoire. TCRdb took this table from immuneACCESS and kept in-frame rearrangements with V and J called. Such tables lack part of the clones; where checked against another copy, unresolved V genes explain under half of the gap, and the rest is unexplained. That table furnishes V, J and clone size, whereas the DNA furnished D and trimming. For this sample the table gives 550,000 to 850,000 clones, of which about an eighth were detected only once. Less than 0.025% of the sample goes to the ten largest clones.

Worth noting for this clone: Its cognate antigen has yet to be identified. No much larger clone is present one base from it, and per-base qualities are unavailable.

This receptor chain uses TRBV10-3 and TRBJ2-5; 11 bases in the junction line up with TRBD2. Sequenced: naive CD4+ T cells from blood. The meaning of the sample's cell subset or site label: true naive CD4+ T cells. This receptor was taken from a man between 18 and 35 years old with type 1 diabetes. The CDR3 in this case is CAISEELAGALETQYF. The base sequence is TGTGCCATCAGTGAAGAACTAGCGGGGGCTTTAGAGACCCAGTACTTC.